A single sample is the source of the 9 T cell receptor beta chains below, sequenced in a study of long-term antiretroviral therapy in people with HIV. Version v3.0 of the immunoSEQ assay ran at survey level. Clones were sequenced by immunoSEQ multiplex PCR, and TCRdb holds only the in-frame ones, with some missing. The data hold over 25,000 clones, with about 93% observed a single time. Specimen: unsorted PBMCs, collected 6.2 years after starting antiretroviral therapy. The receptors originated from a man between 40 and 49 years old with HIV.

The chain links TRBV4-3 to TRBJ2-2; 10 bases match TRBD2. This CDR3 contains 16 residues. Germline V gives CDR1 LGHNA, CDR2 YSLEER. V gave up 0 bases and J gave up 5 bases; unmatched junction bases: 3. DNA for the CDR3: TGCGCCAGCAGCCAAGATGAAGCGGGAGGGACCGGGGAGCTGTTTTTT. Translated: CASSQDEAGGTGELFF.

The V call is TRBV28, the J call TRBJ1-5; 8 bases line up with TRBD1. The CDR3 runs to 14 residues. After removal of 5 bases from V and 6 bases from J, the junction contained 6 bases not matched to a gene. Per the germline V gene, CDR1 is MDHEN and CDR2 is SYDVKM. CDR3: CASSPGQGTQPQHF. In DNA form, the CDR3 reads TGTGCCAGCAGTCCCGGACAGGGCACTCAGCCCCAGCATTTT.

This chain connects TRBV18 to TRBJ2-3; 7 nucleotides align to TRBD2. Germline CDR1 reads KGHSH; CDR2 reads LQKENI. With V trimmed by 2 bases and J by 4 bases, 3 bases remained unmatched. The CDR3 spans 14 residues. The CDR3 is CASSPGRAPDTQYF. Here the CDR3 DNA reads TGTGCCAGCTCACCAGGGAGGGCTCCAGATACGCAGTATTTT. Drawing the rest from reference TRBV18 and TRBJ2-3, the complete variable domain is NAGVMQNPRHLVRRRGQEARLRCSPMKGHSHVYWYRQLPEEGLKFMVYLQKENIIDESGMPKERFSAEFPKEGPSILRIQQVVRGDSAAYFCASSPGRAPDTQYFGPGTRLTVL.

This chain uses TRBV5-1 with TRBJ2-1, with a tentative D call TRBD1 (6 bases). Germline lookup yields CDR1 SGHRS and CDR2 YFSETQ. The CDR3 is 16 amino acids. The V and J ends lost 0 bases and 0 bases respectively, with 10 bases between them. CDR3 nucleotide sequence: TGCGCCAGCAGCTTGGTGGGGGCCCGCTCCTACAATGAGCAGTTCTTC. Protein product: CASSLVGARSYNEQFF.

The J gene is TRBJ1-2, the V gene TRBV19; a weak D match, TRBD1 (6 bases). The CDR3 consists of 14 residues. The ends were cut back, 2 bases at V and 4 bases at J, with 11 bases in the middle. Germline assignment: CDR1 LNHDA and CDR2 SQIVND (reference sequence). CDR3 sequence reads: CASSIRGQIYGYTF. Written as DNA, the CDR3 is TGTGCCAGTAGTATAAGGGGACAAATCTATGGCTACACCTTC.

The chain employs TRBV4-1 and TRBJ2-3; D tentatively reads TRBD1 or TRBD2 (5 bases each). The CDR3 runs to 15 residues. V gave up 2 bases and J gave up 3 bases, with 12 bases separating them. Germline lookup yields CDR1 MGHRA and CDR2 YSYEKL. The CDR3 DNA follows: TGCGCCAGCAGCCAAAGAACGGGACGTACAGATACGCAGTATTTT. Residues: CASSQRTGRTDTQYF.

V gene TRBV6-1 combines with J gene TRBJ2-7; the match to TRBD1 covers 9 bases. J lost 6 bases, V lost 2 bases, and 11 bases had no gene match. This CDR3 contains 16 residues. Germline V gene lookup returns CDR1 MNHNS and CDR2 SASEGT. The CDR3: CASSESWGQGSSEQYF. The CDR3 DNA is TGTGCCAGCAGTGAATCCTGGGGACAGGGTTCTTCCGAGCAGTACTTC.

The V call is TRBV2, the J call TRBJ2-7; D might be TRBD1 (6 bases). CDR3 length: 14 residues. Germline V gene lookup returns CDR1 SNHLY and CDR2 FYNNEI. V gave up 4 bases and J gave up 2 bases, with 12 bases separating them. The CDR3 DNA follows: TGTGCCAGCAGTGCGGGTAAGGGGGCCTACGAGCAGTACTTC. This sequence encodes CASSAGKGAYEQYF.

This chain joins TRBV7-3 and TRBJ2-1, with 7 bases aligning to TRBD2. The CDR3 runs to 16 residues. V dropped 3 bases and J dropped 0; count of bases not matched to a gene: 5. The germline gives CDR1 SGHTA, CDR2 FQGTGA. CDR3 DNA sequence: TGTGCCAGCAGCTTGAGCGGGGATAGCTCCTACAATGAGCAGTTCTTC. Translating gives CASSLSGDSSYNEQFF.